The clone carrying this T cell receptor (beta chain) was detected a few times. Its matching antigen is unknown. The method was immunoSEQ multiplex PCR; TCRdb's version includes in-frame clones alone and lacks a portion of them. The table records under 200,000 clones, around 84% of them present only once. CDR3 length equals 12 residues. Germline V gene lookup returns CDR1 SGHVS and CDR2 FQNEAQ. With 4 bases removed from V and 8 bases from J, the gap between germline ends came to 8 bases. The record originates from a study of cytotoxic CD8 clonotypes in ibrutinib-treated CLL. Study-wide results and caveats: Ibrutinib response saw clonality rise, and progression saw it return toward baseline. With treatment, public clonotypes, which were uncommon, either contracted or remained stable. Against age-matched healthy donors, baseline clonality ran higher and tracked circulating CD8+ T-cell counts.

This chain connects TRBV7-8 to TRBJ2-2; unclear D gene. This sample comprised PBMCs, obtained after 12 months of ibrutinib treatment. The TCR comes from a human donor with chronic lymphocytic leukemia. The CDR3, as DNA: TGTGCCAGCAGCTCACACCTGGGGGAGCTGTTTTTT. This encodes CASSSHLGELFF.